This T cell receptor (beta chain) stems from a study of graft-versus-host responses after intestinal transplantation. Overall study: Recipients were given multivisceral, liver-intestinal, or isolated intestinal transplants. Induction using anti-thymocyte globulin, followed by tacrolimus and steroids for 2 to 4 years, was given to all recipients.

Points on this clone: Its matching antigen is unknown.

Libraries were prepared by immunoSEQ multiplex PCR; TCRdb keeps only in-frame clonotypes and omits some of them. The sample lists about 54,000 clones, roughly nine tenths seen once, with around 5.1% in the top ten. Notes on the study in general: There was an association between peak levels of circulating GvH clones and early post-transplant HvG declines. Recipient bone marrow held GvH clones, some seen earlier in ileum or blood.

The receptor was isolated from a human patient who received an intestinal transplant, so some T cells may come from the graft donor. The source material was PBMCs, sampled nearly 670 days after intestinal transplant.

DNA for the CDR3: TGTGCCACCAGCAGGCGGGAAGTGACGGGCAAGGTGGGGACCCAGTACTTC. Translation gives CATSRREVTGKVGTQYF. This chain links TRBV15 with TRBJ2-5; possibly TRBD2 for D (6 bases). V was clipped by 3 bases and J by 7 bases, with 24 bases between them. CDR1 is LNHNV and CDR2 is YYDKDF in the germline V gene (reference sequence). This CDR3 comprises 17 residues. Full variable domain (rest looked up from reference TRBV15 and TRBJ2-5): DAMVIQNPRYQVTQFGKPVTLSCSQTLNHNVMYWYQQKSSQAPKLLFHYYDKDFNNEADTPDNFQSRRPNTSFCFLDIRSPGLGDTAMYLCATSRREVTGKVGTQYFGPGTRLLVL.